This T cell receptor beta chain comes out of a study of regulatory T cells in long-lasting Graves disease (dated by TCRdb to the early 2020s). As for the study more broadly: In the newly diagnosed Graves' disease group, patients had been taking antithyroid drugs for less than 3 months. Persistent Graves' disease patients were compared with newly diagnosed Graves' disease patients by peripheral blood TCR sequencing and RNA sequencing. The study was registered as a clinical trial and conducted in China. A total of around 35 samples underwent TCR sequencing: about 13 from persistent and roughly 20 from newly diagnosed Graves' disease patients.

This clonotype was seen many times. The antigen it recognizes is unknown. No base quality values were provided; no much bigger clone lies one nucleotide off. The library was generated by multiplex PCR. Sequencing instrument: Illumina HiSeq 4000. TCR beta libraries were built with iRepertoire HTBI primers and Arm-PCR amplification of CDR3 regions. Before sequencing, the PCR products went through gel purification. As for how the authors treated the data: A total of fewer than 65 TRBV and some 15 TRBJ segments were identified across samples and were used for gene usage analysis of CDR3 amino acid clonotypes. COPE and FqMerger were used to merge the filtered high-quality paired reads into contigs. BLAST was used to align contigs to IMGT TRBV, TRBD and TRBJ reference genes, and CDR3 was defined according to IMGT. Highly expanded clones were defined as clonotypes with a frequency above 0.1%. Repertoire diversity was measured by Shannon entropy, and V-J evenness by the Gini coefficient. A clonotype found in more than one individual was treated as public. TCRdb reran the public reads through fastp at Q25 and MiXCR, keeping productive beta chains. Every entry covers one CDR3 protein and lists the most common genes and DNA from its rows. TCRdb, not the original authors, processed these V and J calls. Present in this sample are 240,000 or so distinct CDR3 sequences, around 20% of which were seen just once. Around 13% of the sample is in the top ten clones.

Read against the paper, the sample's time point label means: newly diagnosed GD, antithyroid drugs for less than 3 months. RNA was extracted from PBMCs in TRIzol for both TCR sequencing and RNA sequencing. Graves' disease was diagnosed according to American Thyroid Association guidelines. Recruitment of patients was carried out at an endocrinology department in Xi'an, China. Each patient gave around 9.2 milliliters of peripheral blood, collected in an EDTA anticoagulant tube. Ficoll Paque Plus density gradient separation was used to isolate PBMCs, and no further T cell sorting was done. An Agilent 2100 Bioanalyzer and agarose gel were used to check RNA quality, while a NanoDrop 2000 measured RNA concentration. The germline V gene gives CDR1 as ENHRY and CDR2 as SYGVKD. At the junction V is shortened by 3 bases and J by 2 bases, with 13 bases in between. From its cysteine to its phenylalanine, the CDR3 spans 16 amino acids. Only CDR3 DNA remains: 48 bases, in frame from the first base.

What the authors observed across the whole study: Only the TCR beta chain was sequenced and analyzed. Persistent Graves' disease patients showed lower TCR Shannon entropy and fewer highly expanded clones than newly diagnosed patients, suggesting clonal expansion. The study examined only peripheral blood because the primary lesion, thyroid tissue, could not be accessed. A larger number of public clonotypes was shared among persistent patients (approximately 2,500) than among newly diagnosed patients (around 880). TRBV28, TRBJ1-2 and TRBJ2-5 were preferentially used in persistent disease, while TRBV20-1 and TRBJ2-1 were favored in newly diagnosed disease. The small sample size was acknowledged by the authors as a limitation that may reduce accuracy.

The chain is made from TRBV10-3 and TRBJ2-2; possibly the D gene is TRBD2, per 6 matching bases. The specimen was peripheral blood mononuclear cells (PBMCs), collected at new diagnosis, from a patient treated with antithyroid drugs. The sequence derives from a female donor with Graves disease. The CDR3 loop reads CAISESGRDNTGELFF. The sequenced DNA: TGTGCCATCAGTGAATCCGGGCGGGACAACACCGGGGAGCTGTTTTTT.